Below, 21 T cell receptor beta chains from the same sample are listed, as sequenced in a study of post-analysis software for immune sequencing data (dated by TCRdb to between 2014 and 2017). What the research found in general, with its limitations: Significantly higher frequencies in patients than in controls were found for a few TRBV segments, including TRBV5-6, TRBV5-1 and TRBV20-1.

Receptor amplification or capture employed PCR. The listed sequencing device is Illumina HiSeq 2500. To reduce PCR and sequencing biases, unique molecular identifiers were incorporated into the TCR beta cDNA libraries. TCRdb ran its own pipeline on the public reads, namely fastp trimming at Q25 and MiXCR clone calling, and kept in-frame beta chains. Records with the same CDR3 protein are collapsed into one entry carrying the most frequent genes and DNA. For this sample there are hundreds of thousands of distinct CDR3 sequences; around 47% appear just once. The top ten clonotypes cover 1.5% to 2% of the sample. These TCRs are of unknown antigen specificity. Specimen: blood. These TCRs come from a girl aged 10 to 17 with multiple sclerosis.

CDR3 nucleotide sequence: TGTGCCAGCAGCTTAGGAGTTGGGCCCTACGAGCAGTACTTC. The encoded protein is CASSLGVGPYEQYF. This chain joins TRBV7-9 and TRBJ2-7, with D unclear. V shed 1 base and J shed 2 bases, with 9 bases lying between them. The germline V gene has CDR1 SEHNR and CDR2 FQNEAQ (reference sequence). There are 14 residues in the CDR3.

This clonotype has more than one count but fewer than ten. The chain links TRBV5-1 to TRBJ1-2; 7 nucleotides match TRBD1. This CDR3 region has 13 residues. Trimming took 7 bases from V and 6 from J; bases not matched to a gene: 9. Germline CDR1 SGHRS, CDR2 YFSETQ. The CDR3 here is CASAQGGKDGYTF. In DNA, the CDR3 is TGCGCCAGCGCTCAGGGGGGAAAGGATGGCTACACCTTC.

A word on this clonotype: Sequence at one end of the junction differs from germline and may be a read error. J is TRBJ2-1 and V is TRBV29-1, with D perhaps assigned TRBD1 or TRBD2 (5 bases each). Germline values: CDR1 SQVTM, CDR2 ANQGSEA. This CDR3 comprises 16 residues. The DNA of the CDR3 is TGCAGCGTTGAGCCCACCGGGGCTTCCTCCTACAATGAGCAGTTTTTC. It is translated as CSVEPTGASSYNEQFF.

The chain carries TRBV3-1 and TRBJ2-6; no definite D call. The V and J ends lost 4 bases and 1 base respectively, with 8 bases between them. This CDR3 is built from 15 residues. Per the germline V gene, CDR1 is LGHDT and CDR2 is YNNKEL (reference sequence). DNA for the CDR3: TGTGCCAGCAGCCGTGGCGTATCTGGGGCCAACGTCCTGACTTTC. This codes for CASSRGVSGANVLTF.

This clonotype was observed a few times. This rearrangement joins TRBV5-1 to TRBJ2-7; no firm D call. V was cut by 4 bases and J by 0 bases, with 17 bases left in between. The CDR3 runs 16 residues. Germline loops: CDR1 SGHRS, CDR2 YFSETQ. The CDR3 here is CASSQVPRLSSYEQYF. In DNA form, the CDR3 reads TGCGCCAGCAGCCAAGTGCCACGTCTATCCTCCTACGAGCAGTACTTC.

This sequence joins TRBV7-2 and TRBJ1-5, with a weak D call TRBD1 (5 bases). The germline gives CDR1 SGHTA, CDR2 FQGNSA. This CDR3 spans 14 amino acids. V lost 5 bases to trimming and J lost 6 bases, with 14 bases between them. The CDR3 loop reads CTSSLLRDRQPQHF. DNA for the CDR3: TGTACCAGCAGCCTGCTCAGGGACCGTCAGCCCCAGCATTTT.

V gene TRBV5-6 combines with J gene TRBJ2-7; D not resolved. TRBJ2-5 matches the DNA end more closely, so the J call is doubtful. From germline, CDR1 is SGHDT and CDR2 YYEEEE. The length of the CDR3 is 14 residues. The CDR3 DNA reads TGTGCCAGCAGCCCGAACCCGATGGGGGAGACCCAGTACTTC. It specifies CASSPNPMGETQYF.

This clonotype was counted a few times. The rearrangement joins TRBV20-1 to TRBJ2-4, with D unclear. The DNA end is a closer match to TRBJ2-7, so the J assignment may be wrong. Looked up from germline, CDR1 is DFQATT and CDR2 is SNEGSKA (reference sequence). This CDR3 region has 12 residues. CDR3 nucleotides: TGCAGTGCTAGAGATTACGTCGACGAGCAGTACTTC. Translated, it gives CSARDYVDEQYF.

This chain joins TRBV5-1 and TRBJ2-1; 11 bases map to TRBD2. The CDR3 is 19 residues long. Per germline, CDR1 SGHRS and CDR2 YFSETQ. V trimming: 0 bases; J trimming: 7 bases; junction bases outside the gene matches: 15. DNA of the CDR3: TGCGCCAGCAGCTTGGTGGTACTAGCGGGAGTCTTAACGCAAAATGAGCAGTTCTTC. Its translation: CASSLVVLAGVLTQNEQFF. Full variable domain (remainder filled in from reference TRBV5-1 and TRBJ2-1): KAGVTQTPRYLIKTRGQQVTLSCSPISGHRSVSWYQQTPGQGLQFLFEYFSETQRNKGNFPGRFSGRQFSNSRSEMNVSTLELGDSALYLCASSLVVLAGVLTQNEQFFGPGTRLTVL.

The gene calls are TRBV20-1 and TRBJ1-1, with D perhaps matching TRBD1 (5 bases). The germline V gene encodes CDR1 DFQATT and CDR2 SNEGSKA (reference sequence). The V gene lost 2 bases and the J gene lost 4 bases, with 11 bases spanning the gap. The CDR3 spans 13 residues. CDR3 coding DNA: TGCAGTGCTAGATCAGGGCCAGGCACTGAAGCTTTCTTT. This gives the protein CSARSGPGTEAFF.

This clonotype was picked up a small number of times. This rearrangement joins TRBV29-1 to TRBJ1-2; weak D call: TRBD1 (5 bases). Germline CDR1 and CDR2: SQVTM and ANQGSEA. The CDR3 loop spans 15 amino acids. Trimming removed 3 bases from V and 8 bases from J, with 22 bases in between. The CDR3 sequence: CSVDLTQPGGEGYTF. The CDR3 nucleotides read TGCAGCGTTGATTTGACACAACCTGGGGGGGAAGGCTACACCTTC.

The chain couples TRBV6-6 to TRBJ2-5; TRBD1 aligns across 10 bases. V trimming: 0 bases; J trimming: 4 bases; junction bases outside the gene matches: 5. Germline V gene lookup returns CDR1 MNHNY and CDR2 SVGAGI (reference sequence). This CDR3 comprises 16 residues. The CDR3 region has the DNA TGTGCCAGCAGTTACTCTGACAGGGGGCCCGGAGAGACCCAGTACTTC. Translated: CASSYSDRGPGETQYF.

The chain recombines TRBV6-1 with TRBJ1-1; unclear D gene. Trimming took off 3 bases at V and 1 base at J, with 6 bases between the two ends. This CDR3 has 13 residues. The germline V gene encodes CDR1 MNHNS and CDR2 SASEGT. The CDR3 region has the DNA TGTGCCAGCAGTGATTTGGGGAACACTGAAGCTTTCTTT. Its translation is CASSDLGNTEAFF.

This sequence joins TRBV6-6 and TRBJ2-5; no reliable D call. V was shortened by 4 bases and J by 1 base, with 13 bases between the two germline ends. CDR1 and CDR2 from the germline V gene are MNHNY and SVGAGI (reference sequence). The CDR3 has 15 residues. The CDR3 protein is CASSLNGQLQETQYF. In nucleotides, the CDR3 is TGTGCCAGCAGTTTGAACGGGCAGCTCCAAGAGACCCAGTACTTC.

In its sample, this clonotype was seen a few times. V usage is TRBV27 and J usage is TRBJ2-7, with TRBD2 identical over 12 bases. Trimming at V came to 6 bases and at J to 6 bases, leaving 6 bases not matched to a gene. The CDR3 runs 14 residues. Germline V gene lookup returns CDR1 MNHEY and CDR2 SMNVEV (reference sequence). CDR3 amino acids: CASSRLAGGPEQYF. The CDR3 DNA sequence: TGTGCCAGCAGCCGTCTAGCGGGAGGGCCCGAGCAGTACTTC.

V is TRBV7-2 and J is TRBJ2-6; D is uncertain. CDR3 length equals 16 residues. Germline loops: CDR1 SGHTA, CDR2 FQGNSA. The V and J ends lost 5 bases and 0 bases respectively, with 11 bases between them. In DNA form, the CDR3 reads TGTGCCAGCAGCCTAGAGGAGATCTCTGGGGCCAACGTCCTGACTTTC. Amino acid sequence: CASSLEEISGANVLTF.

The rearrangement joins TRBV3-1 to TRBJ1-2; no clear D gene. This CDR3 spans 17 amino acids. V lost 0 bases to trimming and J lost 2 bases, with 16 bases between them. Germline lookup yields CDR1 LGHDT and CDR2 YNNKEL (reference sequence). CDR3 region: CASSQDLETEINYGYTF. In DNA, the CDR3 is TGTGCCAGCAGCCAAGATTTAGAAACAGAGATCAACTATGGCTACACCTTC.

V and J are TRBV5-6 and TRBJ2-7; D is perhaps TRBD2 (6 bases). The V end was cut by 1 base, the J end by 6 bases, with 11 bases between. Germline CDR1 is SGHDT and CDR2 is YYEEEE. CDR3 length: 13 residues. CDR3 sequence reads: CASSLKAGPEQYF. In DNA, the CDR3 is TGTGCCAGCAGCTTGAAGGCGGGACCCGAGCAGTACTTC.

The genes are TRBV5-1 and TRBJ2-7; the D gene is possibly TRBD1 (6 bases). The germline V gene has CDR1 SGHRS and CDR2 YFSETQ. This CDR3 comprises 15 residues. V lost 0 bases and J lost 3, with 13 bases in between. CDR3 bases: TGCGCCAGCAGCTTGGCCGGCAGGGGATTCTACGAGCAGTACTTC. Translating it yields CASSLAGRGFYEQYF.

This clonotype was counted only a few times. The J gene is TRBJ2-1, the V gene TRBV6-5; D perhaps matches TRBD2 (6 bases). The CDR3 extends over 15 amino acids. V was pared by 2 bases and J by 5 bases, with 13 bases between. From germline, CDR1 is MNHEY and CDR2 SVGAGI. The CDR3 DNA is TGTGCCAGCAGTTACAGCTACGGAGGGGACAATGAGCAGTTCTTC. Translating it yields CASSYSYGGDNEQFF.

The V and J genes are TRBV12-3 or TRBV12-4 and TRBJ1-2; D gene unclear. V lost 1 base, J lost 3 bases, and 9 bases lay in between. There are 14 residues in the CDR3. The CDR3 bases are TGTGCCAGCAGTTTAGTTGGCATTTACTATGGCTACACCTTC. Protein product: CASSLVGIYYGYTF.